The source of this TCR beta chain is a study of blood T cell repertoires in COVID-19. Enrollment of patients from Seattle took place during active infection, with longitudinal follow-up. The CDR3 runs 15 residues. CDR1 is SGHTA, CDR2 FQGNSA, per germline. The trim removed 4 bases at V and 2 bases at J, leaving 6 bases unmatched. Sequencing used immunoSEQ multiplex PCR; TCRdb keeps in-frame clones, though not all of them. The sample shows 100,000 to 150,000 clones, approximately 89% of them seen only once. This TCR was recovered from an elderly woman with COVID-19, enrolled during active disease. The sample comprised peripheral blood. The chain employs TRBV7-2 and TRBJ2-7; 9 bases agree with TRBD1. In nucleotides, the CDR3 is TGTGCCAGCAGCTATACAGGGGGCGCCACCTACGAGCAGTACTTC. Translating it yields CASSYTGGATYEQYF.